The entry that follows covers one T cell receptor beta chain sequence. Its specificity is unknown. Samples of blood were obtained at baseline, on cycle 4 day 1, and on cycle 7 day 1. Assay: immunoSEQ multiplex PCR; the TCRdb copy retains only in-frame clones and omits some. The data show about 50,000 clones, roughly 86% seen once. The sample is drawn from a study of OX40 agonist ivuxolimab in advanced cancers. Study information: An anti-OX40 (CD134) antibody with agonistic activity, ivuxolimab, was administered to patients. Regarding the study as a whole: The CD4+ and CD8+ T cells in the blood had expanded clonally by week 6 at 0.1 to 3.0 mg/kg.

The V gene's germline CDR1 is SQVTM and CDR2 ANQGSEA. This CDR3 has 13 residues. Trimming left V 1 base short and J 5 bases short, with 11 bases between. Sequenced material: CD4+ or CD8+ T cells sorted from blood, taken in a trial of the OX40 agonist ivuxolimab. The TCR originated in an adult with an advanced solid tumor such as melanoma, head and neck, liver or kidney cancer. The chain links TRBV29-1 to TRBJ2-5, with D tentatively TRBD2 (6 bases). For the CDR3, the DNA is TGCAGCGTTGAAGGACTAGACGAGGAGACCCAGTACTTC. Its translation is CSVEGLDEETQYF.